The 20 T cell receptor beta chains below were found in one sample sequenced in a study of cytomegalovirus exposure and HLA in healthy donors. Sequencing was performed with immunoSEQ multiplex PCR; in TCRdb, only in-frame clones are kept and a portion is missing. The repertoire consists of 80,000 to 100,000 clones, with approximately 90% occurring once and the leading ten covering over 2%. Sequencing used PBMCs. Receptors were obtained from a young man in good health and CMV-seronegative.

The chain joins TRBV5-1 to TRBJ2-5; the match to TRBD1 covers 9 bases. V dropped 6 bases and J dropped 2; count of bases not matched to a gene: 5. The CDR3 has 14 amino acids. Looked up from germline, CDR1 is SGHRS and CDR2 is YFSETQ. The CDR3 DNA sequence: TGCGCCAGCAATCGGGGACAGGGACAAGAGACCCAGTACTTC. It codes for CASNRGQGQETQYF.

The genes are TRBV19 and TRBJ1-1; possibly TRBD1 for D (5 bases). CDR3 length equals 13 residues. The germline gives CDR1 LNHDA, CDR2 SQIVND (reference sequence). V was trimmed by 5 bases and J by 0 bases, leaving 7 bases between them. In DNA, the CDR3 is TGTGCCAGTAGTCCGACAGTGAACACTGAAGCTTTCTTT. It encodes CASSPTVNTEAFF.

The chain recombines TRBV28 with TRBJ1-1, with 7 nucleotides matching TRBD1. There are 14 residues in the CDR3. The germline gives CDR1 MDHEN, CDR2 SYDVKM. Trimming at V came to 6 bases and at J to 5 bases, leaving 9 bases not matched to a gene. CDR3 loop: CASRDRTGPTEAFF. For the CDR3, the DNA is TGTGCCAGCAGAGATAGGACAGGACCAACTGAAGCTTTCTTT.

This chain uses TRBV5-4 with TRBJ1-6; TRBD1 might be the D (5 bases). Germline CDR1 is SGHNT and CDR2 is YYREEE (reference sequence). The CDR3 runs to 14 residues. The V end was cut by 5 bases, the J end by 6 bases, with 12 bases between. In DNA, the CDR3 is TGTGCCAGCAGTTACGACGGGGGTAATTCACCCCTCCACTTT. This translates into CASSYDGGNSPLHF.

The chain is built from TRBV15 and TRBJ2-5, with 12 positions matching TRBD2. The V gene's germline CDR1 is LNHNV and CDR2 YYDKDF (reference sequence). CDR3 size: 17 residues. Trimming cost V 0 bases and J 2 bases; bases outside gene matches: 4. This chain's CDR3 is CATSRDASGGGQETQYF. Here the CDR3 DNA reads TGTGCCACCAGCAGAGATGCTAGCGGGGGGGGACAAGAGACCCAGTACTTC.

The chain carries TRBV5-4 and TRBJ1-1; possible D gene TRBD1, 6 bases. V lost 5 bases to trimming and J lost 5 bases, with 13 bases between them. The CDR3 runs 13 residues. Germline assignment: CDR1 SGHNT and CDR2 YYREEE (reference sequence). In DNA, the CDR3 is TGTGCCAGCAGAACAGGGTTAGGGACTGAAGCTTTCTTT. Encoded protein: CASRTGLGTEAFF.

The CDR3 sequence: CASSEGGGYTF. The CDR3 coding sequence is TGTGCCAGCAGCGAGGGAGGAGGCTACACCTTC. The gene calls are TRBV7-9 and TRBJ1-2; D is ambiguous. There are 11 residues in the CDR3. Germline assignment: CDR1 SEHNR and CDR2 FQNEAQ (reference sequence). V was pared by 5 bases and J by 8 bases, with 9 bases between.

This clone was picked up one time. This rearrangement joins TRBV5-4 to TRBJ2-1; no firm D call. CDR1 SGHNT and CDR2 YYREEE come from the germline V gene (reference sequence). The CDR3 runs to 16 residues. V gave up 4 bases and J gave up 5 bases, with 19 bases separating them. CDR3 bases: TGTGCCAGCAGCCCCCTTGGGTCCCGCGGAGACAATGAGCAGTTCTTC. This encodes CASSPLGSRGDNEQFF.

This rearrangement joins TRBV29-1 to TRBJ1-1; maybe TRBD1 (5 bases). With 5 bases removed from V and 0 bases from J, the gap between germline ends came to 13 bases. The germline V gene encodes CDR1 SQVTM and CDR2 ANQGSEA. This CDR3 contains 14 residues. As DNA, the CDR3 is TGCAGCGTTACTCTTGCAGGGTTGAACACTGAAGCTTTCTTT. The encoded protein is CSVTLAGLNTEAFF.

This chain uses TRBV7-2 with TRBJ1-2; D possibly corresponds to TRBD1 (6 bases). Germline values: CDR1 SGHTA, CDR2 FQGNSA. The CDR3 is 15 amino acids. V gave up 5 bases and J gave up 0 bases, with 13 bases separating them. CDR3 loop: CASSVRSGANYGYTF. CDR3 coding DNA: TGTGCCAGCAGCGTTAGGTCAGGGGCTAACTATGGCTACACCTTC.

The chain carries TRBV19 and TRBJ2-1, with 12 bases fitting TRBD2. The J segment lost 4 bases and the V segment lost 9 bases, leaving 4 bases of the junction unmatched. The germline V gene encodes CDR1 LNHDA and CDR2 SQIVND (reference sequence). CDR3 size: 14 residues. The CDR3 protein is CASRTSGVYNEQFF. The DNA for the CDR3 is TGTGCCAGCAGGACTAGCGGGGTTTACAATGAGCAGTTCTTC.

A note on this clone: Other DNA sequences of this sample code for an identical CDR3. CDR3 protein: CASSPRDSSYEQYF. As DNA, the CDR3 is TGTGCCAGCAGCCCCCGGGACAGCTCCTACGAGCAGTACTTC. The V call is TRBV9, the J call TRBJ2-7; 7 bases line up with TRBD1. The J segment lost 0 bases and the V segment lost 4 bases, leaving 4 bases of the junction unmatched. This CDR3 comprises 14 residues. The V gene's germline CDR1 is SGDLS and CDR2 YYNGEE.

This CDR3 reads CGTAGGIGYEQYF. The CDR3, as DNA: TGCGGCACTGCGGGGGGCATCGGGTACGAGCAGTACTTC. V is TRBV29-1 and J is TRBJ2-7; TRBD2 matches 8 bases. Germline V lookup: CDR1 SQVTM, CDR2 ANQGSEA. The CDR3 spans 13 residues.

This rearrangement joins TRBV27 to TRBJ2-7; D unresolved. CDR1 is MNHEY and CDR2 is SMNVEV in the germline V gene (reference sequence). This CDR3 is 12 amino acids long. Trimming left V 5 bases short and J 0 bases short, with 5 bases between. CDR3 bases: TGTGCCAGCAGTCCCAGCTCCTACGAGCAGTACTTC. This translates into CASSPSSYEQYF.

V is TRBV9 and J is TRBJ1-2; D gene uncertain. The V gene's germline CDR1 is SGDLS and CDR2 YYNGEE. Trimming removed 0 bases at V and 7 bases at J, with 16 bases between. This CDR3 has 15 amino acids. The CDR3 DNA follows: TGTGCCAGCAGCGTAGATGGGCGGGCAGGCTTTGGCTACACCTTC. Its translation is CASSVDGRAGFGYTF.

The V call is TRBV5-1, the J call TRBJ2-3, with TRBD1 identical over 7 bases. The length of the CDR3 is 16 residues. Losses at the gene ends were 2 bases for V and 3 bases for J; bases not matched to a gene: 9. Germline V gene data show CDR1 as SGHRS and CDR2 as YFSETQ. DNA of the CDR3: TGCGCCAGCAGCTTCAATGTCGGGACAGAGACAGATACGCAGTATTTT. Its translation: CASSFNVGTETDTQYF.

This sequence joins TRBV9 and TRBJ1-4, with D perhaps matching TRBD1 (5 bases). Germline V lookup: CDR1 SGDLS, CDR2 YYNGEE. V lost 0 bases to trimming and J lost 7 bases, with 16 bases between them. This CDR3 has 16 residues. The DNA for the CDR3 is TGTGCCAGCAGCGTAGGAGGGGAGGGGTCTCGTGAAAAACTGTTTTTT. Amino acids: CASSVGGEGSREKLFF.

The gene calls are TRBV5-1 and TRBJ2-5, with 7 bases fitting TRBD1. Germline V lookup: CDR1 SGHRS, CDR2 YFSETQ. The CDR3 covers 14 residues. V trimming: 2 bases; J trimming: 5 bases; junction bases outside the gene matches: 6. CDR3 sequence: CASSFQGDLETQYF. The CDR3 DNA reads TGCGCCAGCAGCTTCCAGGGGGATTTGGAGACCCAGTACTTC.

CDR3 DNA sequence: TGTGCCAGCAGCTTAGACCCTACAGGCTATGAAGCTTTCTTT. This encodes CASSLDPTGYEAFF. J is TRBJ1-1 and V is TRBV11-2; maybe TRBD1 (5 bases). Between the trimmed V and J ends, which lost 0 bases and 7 bases, there was a span of 12 bases. The CDR3 is 14 amino acids. The germline CDR1 and CDR2 sequences are SGHAT and FQNNGV.

The chain joins TRBV28 to TRBJ2-7; 7 nucleotides agree with TRBD2. This CDR3 is built from 14 residues. From germline, CDR1 is MDHEN and CDR2 SYDVKM. Losses at the gene ends were 5 bases for V and 5 bases for J; bases not matched to a gene: 9. Written as DNA, the CDR3 is TGTGCCAGCAGTCTTCCGGGAGGCCTCAACGAGCAGTACTTC. Its protein product is CASSLPGGLNEQYF.